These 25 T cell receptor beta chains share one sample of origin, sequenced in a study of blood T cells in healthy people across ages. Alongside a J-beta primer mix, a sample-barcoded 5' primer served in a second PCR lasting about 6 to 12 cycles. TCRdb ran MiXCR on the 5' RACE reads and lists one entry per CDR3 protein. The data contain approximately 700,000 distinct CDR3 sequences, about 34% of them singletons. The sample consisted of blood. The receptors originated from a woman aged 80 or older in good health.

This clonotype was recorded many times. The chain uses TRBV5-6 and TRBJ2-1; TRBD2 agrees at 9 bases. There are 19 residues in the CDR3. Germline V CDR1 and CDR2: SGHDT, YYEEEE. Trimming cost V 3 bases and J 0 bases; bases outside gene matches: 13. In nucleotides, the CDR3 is TGTGCCAGCAGCTCCAATCCGAGGACTAGCGAGAGCTCCTACAATGAGCAGTTCTTC. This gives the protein CASSSNPRTSESSYNEQFF. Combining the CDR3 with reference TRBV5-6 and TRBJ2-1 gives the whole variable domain DAGVTQSPTHLIKTRGQQVTLRCSPKSGHDTVSWYQQALGQGPQFIFQYYEEEERQRGNFPDRFSGHQFPNYSSELNVNALLLGDSALYLCASSSNPRTSESSYNEQFFGPGTRLTVL.

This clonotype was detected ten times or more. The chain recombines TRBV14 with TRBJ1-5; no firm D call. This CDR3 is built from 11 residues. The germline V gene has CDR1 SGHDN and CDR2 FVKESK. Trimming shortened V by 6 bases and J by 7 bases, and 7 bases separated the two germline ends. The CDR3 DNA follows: TGTGCCAGCAGGGCAATACAGCCCCAGCATTTT. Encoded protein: CASRAIQPQHF. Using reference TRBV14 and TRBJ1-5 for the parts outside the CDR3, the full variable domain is EAGVTQFPSHSVIEKGQTVTLRCDPISGHDNLYWYRRVMGKEIKFLLHFVKESKQDESGMPNNRFLAERTGGTYSTLKVQPAELEDSGVYFCASRAIQPQHFGDGTRLSIL.

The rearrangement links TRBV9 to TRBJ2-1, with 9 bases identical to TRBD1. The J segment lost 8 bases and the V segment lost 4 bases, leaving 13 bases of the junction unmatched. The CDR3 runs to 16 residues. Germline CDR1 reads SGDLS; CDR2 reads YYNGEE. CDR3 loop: CASSSGGRDRVDEQFF. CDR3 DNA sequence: TGTGCCAGCAGCTCCGGGGGCCGGGACAGGGTCGATGAGCAGTTCTTC.

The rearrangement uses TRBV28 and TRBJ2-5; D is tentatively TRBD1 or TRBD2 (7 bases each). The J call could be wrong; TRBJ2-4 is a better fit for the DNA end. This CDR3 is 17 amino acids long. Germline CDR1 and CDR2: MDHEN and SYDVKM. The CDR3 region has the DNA TGTGCCAGCAGTACCTTAGGACAGGCCGGGACTAATCTCATTCAGTACTTC. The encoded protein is CASSTLGQAGTNLIQYF.

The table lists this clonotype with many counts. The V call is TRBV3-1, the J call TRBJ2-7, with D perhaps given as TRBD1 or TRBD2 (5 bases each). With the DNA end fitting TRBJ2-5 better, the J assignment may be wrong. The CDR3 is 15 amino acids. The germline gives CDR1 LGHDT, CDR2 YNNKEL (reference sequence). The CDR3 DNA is TGTGCCAGCAGCGGCCGGGGCTCGCGCGGGGAGACCCAGTACTTC. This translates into CASSGRGSRGETQYF.

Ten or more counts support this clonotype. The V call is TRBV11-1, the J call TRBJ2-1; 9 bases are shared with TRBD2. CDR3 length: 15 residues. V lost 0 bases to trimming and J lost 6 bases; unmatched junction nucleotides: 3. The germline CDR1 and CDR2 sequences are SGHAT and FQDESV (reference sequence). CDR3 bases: TGTGCCAGCAGCTTAGCCAGCGGGGGGCTCAATGAGCAGTTCTTC. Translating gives CASSLASGGLNEQFF.

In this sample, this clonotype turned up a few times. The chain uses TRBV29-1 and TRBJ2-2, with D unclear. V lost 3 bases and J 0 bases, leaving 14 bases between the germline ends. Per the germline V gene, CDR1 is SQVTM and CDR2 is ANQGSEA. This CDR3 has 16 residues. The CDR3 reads CSVDRLGTANTGELFF. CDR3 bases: TGCAGCGTTGACCGCCTTGGCACAGCGAACACCGGGGAGCTGTTTTTT.

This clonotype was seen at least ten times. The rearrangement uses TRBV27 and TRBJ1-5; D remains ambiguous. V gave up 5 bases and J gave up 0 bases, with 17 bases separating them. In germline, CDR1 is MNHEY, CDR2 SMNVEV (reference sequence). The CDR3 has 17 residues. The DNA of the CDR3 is TGTGCCAGCAGTCCCCGAGGTCCGATGCATAGCAATCAGCCCCAGCATTTT. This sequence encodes CASSPRGPMHSNQPQHF.

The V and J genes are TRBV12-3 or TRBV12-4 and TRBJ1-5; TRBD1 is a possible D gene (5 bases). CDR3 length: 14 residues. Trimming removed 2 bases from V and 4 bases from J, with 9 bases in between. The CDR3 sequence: CASSLQGRNQPQHF. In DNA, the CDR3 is TGTGCCAGCAGTTTACAGGGTAGGAATCAGCCCCAGCATTTT.

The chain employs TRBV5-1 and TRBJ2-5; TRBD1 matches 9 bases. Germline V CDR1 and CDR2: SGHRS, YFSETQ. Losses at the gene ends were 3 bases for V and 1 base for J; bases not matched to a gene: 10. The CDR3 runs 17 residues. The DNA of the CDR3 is TGCGCCAGCAGCTCCTACTCGACAGGGGGGATCCAAGAGACCCAGTACTTC. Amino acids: CASSSYSTGGIQETQYF. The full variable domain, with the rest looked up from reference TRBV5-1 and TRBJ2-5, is KAGVTQTPRYLIKTRGQQVTLSCSPISGHRSVSWYQQTPGQGLQFLFEYFSETQRNKGNFPGRFSGRQFSNSRSEMNVSTLELGDSALYLCASSSYSTGGIQETQYFGPGTRLLVL.

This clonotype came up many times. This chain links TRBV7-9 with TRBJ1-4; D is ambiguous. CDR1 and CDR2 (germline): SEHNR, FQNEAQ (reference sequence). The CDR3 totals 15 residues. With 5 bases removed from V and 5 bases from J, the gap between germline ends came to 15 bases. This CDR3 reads CASSPFGVGNEKLFF. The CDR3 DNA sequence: TGTGCCAGCAGCCCCTTCGGGGTGGGAAATGAAAAACTGTTTTTT.

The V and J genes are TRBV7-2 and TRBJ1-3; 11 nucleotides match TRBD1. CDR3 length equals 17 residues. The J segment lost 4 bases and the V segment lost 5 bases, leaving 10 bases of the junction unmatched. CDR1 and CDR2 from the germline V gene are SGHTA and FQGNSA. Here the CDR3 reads CASSPSSDRGLGNTIYF. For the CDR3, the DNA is TGTGCCAGCAGCCCAAGCTCGGACAGGGGGCTAGGAAACACCATATATTTT. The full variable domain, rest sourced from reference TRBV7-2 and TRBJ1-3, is GAGVSQSPSNKVTEKGKDVELRCDPISGHTALYWYRQSLGQGLEFLIYFQGNSAPDKSGLPSDRFSAERTGGSVSTLTIQRTQQEDSAVYLCASSPSSDRGLGNTIYFGEGSWLTVV.

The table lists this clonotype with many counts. The CDR3 loop is CASSARGISDTQYF. The CDR3 DNA reads as TGTGCCAGCAGTGCCCGGGGGATCTCAGATACGCAGTATTTT. The chain is built from TRBV27 and TRBJ2-3; TRBD2 is a possible D gene (6 bases). Deletions cut 5 bases from V and 4 bases from J, with 13 bases between. The CDR3 has 14 amino acids. Germline CDR1 and CDR2: MNHEY and SMNVEV (reference sequence).

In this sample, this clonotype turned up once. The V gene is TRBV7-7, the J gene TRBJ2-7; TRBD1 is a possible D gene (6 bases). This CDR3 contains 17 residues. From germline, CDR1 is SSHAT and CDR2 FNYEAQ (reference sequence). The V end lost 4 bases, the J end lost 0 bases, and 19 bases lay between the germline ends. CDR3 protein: CASSSNPPQGNSYEQYF. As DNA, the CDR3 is TGTGCCAGCAGCTCGAACCCCCCCCAGGGGAACTCCTACGAGCAGTACTTC.

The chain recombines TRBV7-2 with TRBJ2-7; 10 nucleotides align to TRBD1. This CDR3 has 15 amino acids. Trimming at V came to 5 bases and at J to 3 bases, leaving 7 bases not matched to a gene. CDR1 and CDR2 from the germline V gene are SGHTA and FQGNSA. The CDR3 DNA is TGTGCCAGCAGCGAAGGGACAGGGGATGTCTACGAGCAGTACTTC. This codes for CASSEGTGDVYEQYF. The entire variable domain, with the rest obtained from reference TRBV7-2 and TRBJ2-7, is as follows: GAGVSQSPSNKVTEKGKDVELRCDPISGHTALYWYRQSLGQGLEFLIYFQGNSAPDKSGLPSDRFSAERTGGSVSTLTIQRTQQEDSAVYLCASSEGTGDVYEQYFGPGTRLTVT.

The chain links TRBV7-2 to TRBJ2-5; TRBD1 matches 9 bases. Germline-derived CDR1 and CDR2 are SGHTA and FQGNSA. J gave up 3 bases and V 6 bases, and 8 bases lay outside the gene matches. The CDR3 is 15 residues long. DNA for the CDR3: TGTGCCAGCAGTTTCGGACAGGGGAGGGAAGAGACCCAGTACTTC. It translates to CASSFGQGREETQYF.

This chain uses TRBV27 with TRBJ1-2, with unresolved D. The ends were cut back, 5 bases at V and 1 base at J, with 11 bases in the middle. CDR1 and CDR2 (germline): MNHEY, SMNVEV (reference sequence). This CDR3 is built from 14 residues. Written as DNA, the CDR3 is TGTGCCAGCAGTAGGGCAGGCTTTAACTATGGCTACACCTTC. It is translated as CASSRAGFNYGYTF.

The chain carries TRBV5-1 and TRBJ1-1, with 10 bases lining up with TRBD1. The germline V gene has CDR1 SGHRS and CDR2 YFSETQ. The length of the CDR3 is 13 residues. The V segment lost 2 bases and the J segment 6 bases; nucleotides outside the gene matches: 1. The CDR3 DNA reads TGCGCCAGCAGCTTTGGACAGGGGGCTGAAGCTTTCTTT. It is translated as CASSFGQGAEAFF.

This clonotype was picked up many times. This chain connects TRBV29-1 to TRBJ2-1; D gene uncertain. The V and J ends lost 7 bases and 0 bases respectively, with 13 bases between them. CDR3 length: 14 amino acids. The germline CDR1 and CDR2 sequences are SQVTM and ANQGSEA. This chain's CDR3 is CSGQVALSYNEQFF. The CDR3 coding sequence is TGCAGCGGCCAAGTGGCCCTCTCCTACAATGAGCAGTTCTTC.

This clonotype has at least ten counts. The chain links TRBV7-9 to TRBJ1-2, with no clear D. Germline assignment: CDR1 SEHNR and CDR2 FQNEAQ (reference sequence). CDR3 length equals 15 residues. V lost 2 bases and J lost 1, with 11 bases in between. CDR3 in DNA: TGTGCCAGCAGCTTAAGTGTAGCGGGTAACTATGGCTACACCTTC. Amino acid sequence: CASSLSVAGNYGYTF. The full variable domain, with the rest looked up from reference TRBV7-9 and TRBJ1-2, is DTGVSQNPRHKITKRGQNVTFRCDPISEHNRLYWYRQTLGQGPEFLTYFQNEAQLEKSRLLSDRFSAERPKGSFSTLEIQRTEQGDSAMYLCASSLSVAGNYGYTFGSGTRLTVV.

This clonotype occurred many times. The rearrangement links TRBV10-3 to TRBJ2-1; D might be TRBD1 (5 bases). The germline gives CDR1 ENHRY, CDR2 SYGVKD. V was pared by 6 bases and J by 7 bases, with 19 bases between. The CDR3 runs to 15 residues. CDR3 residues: CAISPVRDGVNEQFF. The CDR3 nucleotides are TGTGCCATCAGCCCAGTCAGGGATGGGGTTAATGAGCAGTTCTTC.

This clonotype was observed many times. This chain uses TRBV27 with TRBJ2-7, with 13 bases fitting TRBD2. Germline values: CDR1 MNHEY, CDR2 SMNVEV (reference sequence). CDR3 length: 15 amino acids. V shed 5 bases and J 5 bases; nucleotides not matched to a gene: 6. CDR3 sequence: CASSPLAGGPNEQYF. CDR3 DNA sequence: TGTGCCAGCAGTCCACTAGCGGGGGGGCCCAACGAGCAGTACTTC.

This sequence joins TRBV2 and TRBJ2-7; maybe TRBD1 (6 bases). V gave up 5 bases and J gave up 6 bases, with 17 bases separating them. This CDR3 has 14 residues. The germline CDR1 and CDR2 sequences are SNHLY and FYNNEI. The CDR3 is CASSYRTEGSEQYF. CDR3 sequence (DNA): TGTGCCAGCAGTTACCGGACAGAAGGGTCCGAGCAGTACTTC.

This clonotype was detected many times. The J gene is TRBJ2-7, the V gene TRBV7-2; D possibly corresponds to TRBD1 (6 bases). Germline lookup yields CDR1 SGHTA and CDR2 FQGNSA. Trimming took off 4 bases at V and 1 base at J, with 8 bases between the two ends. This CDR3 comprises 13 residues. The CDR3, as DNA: TGTGCCAGCAGCTGGACAGAGTCCTACGAGCAGTACTTC. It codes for CASSWTESYEQYF.

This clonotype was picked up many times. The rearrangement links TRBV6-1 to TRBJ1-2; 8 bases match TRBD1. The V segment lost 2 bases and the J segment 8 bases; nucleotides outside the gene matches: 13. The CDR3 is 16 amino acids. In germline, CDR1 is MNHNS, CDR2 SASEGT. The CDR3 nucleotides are TGTGCCAGCAGTGAACGGCAGGGGGCTACGTCCTACGGCTACACCTTC. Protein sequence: CASSERQGATSYGYTF.